Below, 10 T cell receptor beta chains from the same sample are listed, as sequenced in a study of blood T cell repertoires in COVID-19. Assay used: immunoSEQ multiplex PCR; TCRdb lists only in-frame clones, some missing. The table lists fewer than 60,000 clones, about 83% of them singletons. Sequencing was carried out using peripheral blood. The receptor set was obtained from a man aged 45-60 years with acute or convalescent COVID-19.

The rearrangement links TRBV10-3 to TRBJ2-7; D is ambiguous. The CDR3 is 13 residues long. Germline V gene sequence: CDR1 ENHRY, CDR2 SYGVKD. Trimming shortened V by 0 bases and J by 4 bases, and 7 bases separated the two germline ends. Written as DNA, the CDR3 is TGTGCCATCAGTGAGTCTCCGAGATACGAGCAGTACTTC. As protein: CAISESPRYEQYF.

This chain joins TRBV28 and TRBJ1-1; D call uncertain. The CDR3 runs to 14 residues. Germline CDR1 and CDR2: MDHEN and SYDVKM. Trimming cost V 1 base and J 5 bases, with 11 bases left between them. CDR3 region: CASSLSGFRTEAFF. CDR3 coding DNA: TGTGCCAGCAGTTTATCGGGGTTTAGGACTGAAGCTTTCTTT.

This clone has just one count. The J gene is TRBJ2-7, the V gene TRBV19, with D perhaps TRBD2 (7 bases). Trimming pared 9 bases from V and 2 bases from J, leaving 20 bases between. Per germline, CDR1 LNHDA and CDR2 SQIVND (reference sequence). The CDR3 has 15 amino acids. CDR3 in DNA: TGTGCCAGCAGGCAAGGGGGGGCGGGTACCTACGAGCAGTACTTC. Amino acid sequence: CASRQGGAGTYEQYF.

The chain joins TRBV19 to TRBJ2-3; 7 bases agree with TRBD1. V was clipped by 5 bases and J by 0 bases; unmatched bases: 5. The CDR3 contains 15 residues. CDR1 and CDR2 from the germline V gene are LNHDA and SQIVND (reference sequence). The CDR3 sequence: CASSPRDSSTDTQYF. The CDR3 nucleotides are TGTGCCAGTAGTCCCAGGGACAGCAGCACAGATACGCAGTATTTT.

V is TRBV10-3 and J is TRBJ1-5; 10 positions match TRBD1. V lost 6 bases, J lost 5 bases, and 4 bases stayed unmatched. The CDR3 has 14 amino acids. Germline V gene data show CDR1 as ENHRY and CDR2 as SYGVKD. CDR3 in DNA: TGTGCCATCAGGGGGACAGGGGAGGATCAGCCCCAGCATTTT. It codes for CAIRGTGEDQPQHF.

The chain is built from TRBV7-2 and TRBJ2-5, with TRBD1 matching over 8 bases. CDR3 length equals 15 residues. Germline V gene data show CDR1 as SGHTA and CDR2 as FQGNSA. The junction had 8 bases not matched to a gene; V was cut back by 5 bases and J by 3 bases. The CDR3 protein is CASSPHSTGEETQYF. The CDR3 nucleotides read TGTGCCAGCAGCCCTCACTCGACAGGGGAAGAGACCCAGTACTTC.

The J gene is TRBJ2-3, the V gene TRBV6-2 or TRBV6-3; the D gene is possibly TRBD1 (6 bases). CDR1 and CDR2 (germline): MNHEY, SVGEGT. Trimming pared 0 bases from V and 4 bases from J, leaving 11 bases between. This CDR3 region has 15 residues. The CDR3, as DNA: TGTGCCAGCAGTTACTCCGAAGGGGGTCCAGATACGCAGTATTTT. Protein: CASSYSEGGPDTQYF.

In its sample, this clone was seen once. The CDR3 DNA is TGTGCCACCAGCAGAGGTTCGACAGCCCTCGATGAAAAACTGTTTTTT. It encodes CATSRGSTALDEKLFF. This chain links TRBV15 with TRBJ1-4, with D tentatively TRBD1 (5 bases). CDR3 length: 16 residues. Germline V lookup: CDR1 LNHNV, CDR2 YYDKDF (reference sequence). Trimming pared 1 base from V and 6 bases from J, leaving 15 bases between.

J is TRBJ2-1 and V is TRBV3-1 (or the pseudogene TRBV3-2); 7 nucleotides align to TRBD2. This CDR3 contains 16 residues. J gave up 0 bases and V 4 bases, and 6 bases lay outside the gene matches. The germline gives CDR1 LGHDT, CDR2 YNNKEL (reference sequence). The CDR3 protein is CASSPSGANSYNEQFF. In DNA form, the CDR3 reads TGTGCCAGCAGCCCGAGCGGGGCCAACTCCTACAATGAGCAGTTCTTC.

The chain joins TRBV6-6 to TRBJ2-7; the match to TRBD2 covers 9 bases. With V trimmed by 4 bases and J by 3 bases, 4 bases remained unmatched. This CDR3 region has 14 residues. Per germline, CDR1 MNHNY and CDR2 SVGAGI (reference sequence). CDR3 coding DNA: TGTGCCAGCAGTTCCCCTAGCGGGATCTACGAGCAGTACTTC. The encoded protein is CASSSPSGIYEQYF.